This T cell receptor beta chain originates from a study of Graves' ophthalmopathy and Graves' hyperthyroidism. Notes on the study in general: It was with approximately 70% sensitivity and about 72% specificity that the model predicted ophthalmopathy progression.

Amplification from RNA transcripts yielded the TCR beta CDR3 regions. A first-round RT-PCR used HTBI primers, followed by a second-round multiplex PCR. Using its own MiXCR run on the multiplex PCR reads, TCRdb lists one record per CDR3 protein. The table has hundreds of thousands of distinct CDR3 sequences, roughly 39% seen once; the top ten hold 3% to 3.5%. Patients were left out if they had other autoimmune diseases, uncontrolled infections, pregnancy or lactation. This clonotype occurred many times. Antigen unknown. The germline gives CDR1 SEHNR, CDR2 FQNEAQ (reference sequence). V dropped 3 bases and J dropped 1 base, with 10 bases sitting between them. The CDR3 is made up of 14 amino acids.

The receptor comes from an adult man with Graves' ophthalmopathy. The sample was peripheral blood. The chain has TRBV7-9 and TRBJ2-7; possible D gene TRBD2, 5 bases. DNA of the CDR3: TGTGCCAGCAGCTTGGCAGGACTTTCCTACGAGCAGTACTTC. This codes for CASSLAGLSYEQYF.